This T cell receptor beta chain was obtained from a study of identifying expanded T cells in peripheral blood. Study-level findings and limits: Technical replicates showed around 1.1 changed clones; two weeks 15 to 20; four weeks 19. Clone count variance between two-week samples rose with total template count.

This table comes from immunoSEQ multiplex PCR, and its TCRdb copy is limited to in-frame clones, with some not included. The data contain about 97,000 clones, roughly 85% of them singletons. Germline V gene sequence: CDR1 LGHNA, CDR2 YSLEER. This CDR3 has 16 amino acids. Trimming shortened V by 1 base and J by 0 bases, and 12 bases separated the two germline ends. This clone has a single count. Its antigen is not identified. The chain employs TRBV4-3 and TRBJ1-2; D is unclear. Sequenced sample: blood. The sequence derives from a person between 18 and 70 years old in good health. The CDR3 DNA sequence: TGCGCCAGCAGCCAAGTTGGTGCAGTAGCTAACTATGGCTACACCTTC. Translating gives CASSQVGAVANYGYTF.